These 21 T cell receptor beta chains share one sample of origin, sequenced in a study of cytomegalovirus exposure and HLA in healthy donors. Primers included in the PCR were 60 Vbeta and 13 Jbeta primers. The assay was immunoSEQ multiplex PCR, and TCRdb's table has in-frame clones only and misses some. The listing records approximately 80,000 clones. Material for sequencing was PBMCs. Receptors were obtained from a woman in her thirties in good health and CMV-seronegative.

CDR3 nucleotide sequence: TGCAGCGGGAAGATAGCGGATACGCAGTATTTT. This encodes CSGKIADTQYF. This chain uses TRBV29-1 with TRBJ2-3, with a weak D call TRBD2 (5 bases). Germline-derived CDR1 and CDR2 are SQVTM and ANQGSEA. V was clipped by 7 bases and J by 6 bases, with 11 bases between them. There are 11 residues in the CDR3.

The chain is built from TRBV5-1 and TRBJ1-1; D is ambiguous. With 2 bases removed from V and 2 bases from J, the gap between germline ends came to 7 bases. CDR3 length: 13 amino acids. Germline V gene sequence: CDR1 SGHRS, CDR2 YFSETQ. The CDR3 bases are TGCGCCAGCAGCTTTAGAAGTAACACTGAAGCTTTCTTT. Protein: CASSFRSNTEAFF.

V and J are TRBV5-1 and TRBJ2-3; D possibly corresponds to TRBD2 (6 bases). Germline V gene data show CDR1 as SGHRS and CDR2 as YFSETQ. The CDR3 covers 15 residues. V was pared by 0 bases and J by 0 bases, with 8 bases between. The CDR3 DNA follows: TGCGCCAGCAGCTTGGACGGGAGTAGCACAGATACGCAGTATTTT. Its translation is CASSLDGSSTDTQYF.

V usage is TRBV29-1 and J usage is TRBJ2-7, with TRBD1 matching 11 bases. Germline V gene lookup returns CDR1 SQVTM and CDR2 ANQGSEA. This CDR3 region has 16 residues. V lost 8 bases, J lost 2 bases, and 14 bases stayed unmatched. The CDR3 sequence: CSLETLGQGGAYEQYF. The CDR3 DNA reads as TGCAGCCTAGAAACGTTGGGACAGGGGGGCGCCTACGAGCAGTACTTC.

This chain uses TRBV2 with TRBJ1-1; D is unclear. This CDR3 comprises 14 residues. Germline values: CDR1 SNHLY, CDR2 FYNNEI. The V gene lost 1 base and the J gene lost 4 bases, with 10 bases spanning the gap. This chain's CDR3 is CASSEEGRGTEAFF. For the CDR3, the DNA is TGTGCCAGCAGTGAAGAGGGTCGGGGCACTGAAGCTTTCTTT. Full variable domain (rest looked up from reference TRBV2 and TRBJ1-1): EPEVTQTPSHQVTQMGQEVILRCVPISNHLYFYWYRQILGQKVEFLVSFYNNEISEKSEIFDDQFSVERPDGSNFTLKIRSTKLEDSAMYFCASSEEGRGTEAFFGQGTRLTVV.

This chain links TRBV30 with TRBJ2-1; 13 positions match TRBD2. The CDR3 contains 15 residues. The V and J ends lost 0 bases and 5 bases, in that order; junction bases with no gene match: 1. CDR1 is GTSNPN, CDR2 SVGIG, per germline (reference sequence). CDR3 protein: CAWSVTSGGDNEQFF. CDR3 DNA: TGTGCCTGGAGTGTAACTAGCGGGGGGGACAATGAGCAGTTCTTC.

The V and J genes are TRBV6-5 and TRBJ2-7, with TRBD1 matching over 10 bases. The CDR3 has 14 residues. The trim removed 6 bases at V and 3 bases at J, leaving 5 bases unmatched. CDR1 and CDR2 from the germline V gene are MNHEY and SVGAGI. CDR3 DNA sequence: TGTGCCAGCAGCCCGGGACAGGGGTTCTACGAGCAGTACTTC. Encoded protein: CASSPGQGFYEQYF.

Worth noting for this clone: One end of the junction varies from germline; a read error may be responsible. The CDR3 loop is CAWVAASSDNEQFF. Here the CDR3 DNA reads TGTGCCTGGGTGGCAGCGAGCTCCGACAATGAGCAGTTCTTC. The gene calls are TRBV30 and TRBJ2-1; D not certain. This CDR3 is 14 amino acids long. The germline CDR1 and CDR2 sequences are GTSNPN and SVGIG (reference sequence). The full variable domain, rest sourced from reference TRBV30 and TRBJ2-1, is SQTIHQWPATLVQPVGSPLSLECTVEGTSNPNLYWYRQAAGRGLQLLFYSVGIGQISSEVPQNLSASRPQDRQFILSSKKLLLSDSGFYLCAWVAASSDNEQFFGPGTRLTVL.

The V gene is TRBV7-8, the J gene TRBJ2-7, with 11 bases fitting TRBD2. The CDR3 runs to 16 residues. CDR1 and CDR2 from the germline V gene are SGHVS and FQNEAQ. With 5 bases clipped from V and 2 bases from J, the junction kept 8 bases outside the gene matches. For the CDR3, the DNA is TGTGCCAGCAGCGAAGTTAGCGGGGGGGCCGCCTACGAGCAGTACTTC. Translating it yields CASSEVSGGAAYEQYF.

The chain is built from TRBV15 and TRBJ2-1; 8 bases align to TRBD2. This CDR3 has 17 residues. The germline V gene encodes CDR1 LNHNV and CDR2 YYDKDF (reference sequence). J gave up 5 bases and V 0 bases, and 9 bases lay outside the gene matches. In DNA, the CDR3 is TGTGCCACCAGCAGAGATCGAACGGGGGGGCCGCACAATGAGCAGTTCTTC. Protein sequence: CATSRDRTGGPHNEQFF.

The chain uses TRBV4-1 and TRBJ1-5; D is ambiguous. The CDR3 is 13 amino acids. V lost 1 base and J 7 bases, leaving 8 bases between the germline ends. From germline, CDR1 is MGHRA and CDR2 YSYEKL. The CDR3 loop reads CASSQALFQPQHF. Written as DNA, the CDR3 is TGCGCCAGCAGCCAAGCTTTATTCCAGCCCCAGCATTTT.

V and J are TRBV2 and TRBJ2-1, with no clear D. V lost 2 bases and J lost 3, with 5 bases in between. CDR3 length equals 13 residues. CDR1 and CDR2 (germline): SNHLY, FYNNEI. For the CDR3, the DNA is TGTGCCAGCAGTGAACAGGACTACAATGAGCAGTTCTTC. Translating it yields CASSEQDYNEQFF.

J is TRBJ2-3 and V is TRBV2; 9 bases match TRBD2. Germline V lookup: CDR1 SNHLY, CDR2 FYNNEI. Losses at the gene ends were 7 bases for V and 9 bases for J; bases not matched to a gene: 5. This CDR3 is built from 12 residues. The CDR3 DNA sequence: TGTGCCAGCACGGGGACTAGCTCGACGCAGTATTTT. Translating it yields CASTGTSSTQYF.

V gene TRBV19 combines with J gene TRBJ2-3; TRBD2 is a possible D gene (6 bases). V was pared by 5 bases and J by 6 bases, with 15 bases between. The V gene's germline CDR1 is LNHDA and CDR2 SQIVND (reference sequence). This CDR3 comprises 14 residues. CDR3 in DNA: TGTGCCAGTAGTTTAGCAGGGAGGTTGGATACGCAGTATTTT. Translating it yields CASSLAGRLDTQYF.

CDR3 sequence reads: CASTLGRWNQGGNTIYF. The CDR3 DNA is TGTGCCAGCACCCTAGGCCGCTGGAATCAGGGTGGAAACACCATATATTTT. The J gene is TRBJ1-3, the V gene TRBV4-2; possible D gene TRBD1, 5 bases. Germline-derived CDR1 and CDR2 are LGHNA and YNFKEQ. There are 17 residues in the CDR3. The V and J ends lost 7 bases and 3 bases respectively, with 22 bases between them.

The chain couples TRBV7-2 to TRBJ2-2, with TRBD2 as a possible D gene (6 bases). V lost 5 bases and J 1 base, leaving 14 bases between the germline ends. The CDR3 length is 16 residues. The germline V gene has CDR1 SGHTA and CDR2 FQGNSA. In DNA, the CDR3 is TGTGCCAGCAGCCCCCAACCGGGGGAGAACACCGGGGAGCTGTTTTTT. Translating it yields CASSPQPGENTGELFF.

V usage is TRBV4-1 and J usage is TRBJ2-1, with D possibly TRBD2 on 6 matching bases. Per the germline V gene, CDR1 is MGHRA and CDR2 is YSYEKL. CDR3 length equals 15 residues. The ends were cut back, 0 bases at V and 10 bases at J, with 16 bases in the middle. CDR3 in DNA: TGCGCCAGCAGCCAAGAGGGGGGAGGTACGGGGGAGCAGTTCTTC. Residues: CASSQEGGGTGEQFF.

Concerning this clone itself: One end of the junction does not line up with germline, which may come from a read error. The chain combines TRBV30 with TRBJ2-5; 11 bases map to TRBD2. The CDR3 length is 17 residues. Germline CDR1 and CDR2: GTSNPN and SVGIG (reference sequence). The CDR3 reads CAWSGGWLAGGQENQYF. The CDR3 bases are TGTGCCTGGAGTGGTGGTTGGCTAGCGGGGGGACAAGAGAACCAGTACTTC. Full variable domain (outside the CDR3, taken from reference TRBV30 and TRBJ2-5): SQTIHQWPATLVQPVGSPLSLECTVEGTSNPNLYWYRQAAGRGLQLLFYSVGIGQISSEVPQNLSASRPQDRQFILSSKKLLLSDSGFYLCAWSGGWLAGGQENQYFGPGTRLLVL.

The chain links TRBV5-1 to TRBJ1-1; D call uncertain. Trimming took off 0 bases at V and 3 bases at J, with 21 bases between the two ends. The length of the CDR3 is 18 residues. Germline assignment: CDR1 SGHRS and CDR2 YFSETQ. The CDR3 region has the DNA TGCGCCAGCAGCTTGGAGGCCCCCCTGGCCGGGTTGGACACTGAAGCTTTCTTT. It translates to CASSLEAPLAGLDTEAFF.

V and J are TRBV4-1 and TRBJ2-1, with 7 bases fitting TRBD1. V dropped 1 base and J dropped 6; count of bases not matched to a gene: 6. The CDR3 extends over 15 amino acids. Germline CDR1 MGHRA, CDR2 YSYEKL. CDR3 in amino acids: CASSQGPAGGNEQFF. The CDR3 DNA is TGCGCCAGCAGCCAAGGTCCGGCAGGGGGCAATGAGCAGTTCTTC.

The gene calls are TRBV6-8 and TRBJ1-1; 8 bases are shared with TRBD1. V shed 8 bases, J shed 3 bases, and the junction held 11 bases outside the gene matches. The CDR3 totals 15 residues. Per germline, CDR1 MNHGY and CDR2 SAAAGT. The CDR3 DNA sequence: TGTGCCAGCCCGGGGCCGGACAGGGTTCACACTGAAGCTTTCTTT. Encoded protein: CASPGPDRVHTEAFF.